These 15 T cell receptor beta chains share one sample of origin, sequenced in a study of blood T cell repertoires in COVID-19. Sequencing was performed with immunoSEQ multiplex PCR; in TCRdb, only in-frame clones are kept and a portion is missing. Altogether 300,000 or so clones are present, about 90% being singletons, with the ten largest covering roughly 2.9%. The sequenced sample consisted of peripheral blood. These receptors originate from a woman in her 30s with COVID-19, enrolled during active disease.

The gene calls are TRBV11-1 and TRBJ1-2, with 7 bases fitting TRBD1. The ends lost 4 bases at V and 8 bases at J; junction bases unmatched: 7. The CDR3 is 13 amino acids. The germline V gene encodes CDR1 SGHAT and CDR2 FQDESV (reference sequence). The CDR3: CASSSRDRFGYTF. CDR3 bases: TGTGCCAGCAGCTCGAGGGACAGATTCGGCTACACCTTC.

V is TRBV14 and J is TRBJ2-3; TRBD2 might be the D (6 bases). This CDR3 contains 16 residues. CDR1 is SGHDN, CDR2 FVKESK, per germline. The V end was cut by 4 bases, the J end by 3 bases, with 17 bases between. In DNA, the CDR3 is TGTGCCAGCAGCCCCAGATGGGGGGTTATTACAGATACGCAGTATTTT. It translates to CASSPRWGVITDTQYF. Looking up the rest from reference TRBV14 and TRBJ2-3 gives the full variable domain: EAGVTQFPSHSVIEKGQTVTLRCDPISGHDNLYWYRRVMGKEIKFLLHFVKESKQDESGMPNNRFLAERTGGTYSTLKVQPAELEDSGVYFCASSPRWGVITDTQYFGPGTRLTVL.

The chain combines TRBV15 with TRBJ2-1; D may be TRBD1 (6 bases). The CDR3 has 15 residues. Germline V lookup: CDR1 LNHNV, CDR2 YYDKDF (reference sequence). V gave up 0 bases and J gave up 4 bases, with 10 bases separating them. The CDR3 loop reads CATSREGTRYNEQFF. The CDR3 DNA follows: TGTGCCACCAGCAGAGAGGGGACAAGATACAATGAGCAGTTCTTC.

This sequence joins TRBV19 and TRBJ1-5, with 10 bases identical to TRBD1. V was pared by 8 bases and J by 5 bases, with 9 bases of the junction left unmatched. CDR1 LNHDA and CDR2 SQIVND come from the germline V gene (reference sequence). The CDR3 loop spans 15 amino acids. The CDR3 spells CASSVGTGVDQPQHF. The DNA for the CDR3 is TGTGCCAGTTCTGTCGGGACAGGGGTCGATCAGCCCCAGCATTTT.

The count of this clone is one. The chain recombines TRBV19 with TRBJ1-1; 7 bases fit TRBD1. J was trimmed by 1 base and V by 5 bases; bases with no gene match: 7. The germline gives CDR1 LNHDA, CDR2 SQIVND (reference sequence). The length of the CDR3 is 15 residues. The CDR3 DNA reads TGTGCCAGTAGTGGCTACAGGGGACAGAACACTGAAGCTTTCTTT. Its translation is CASSGYRGQNTEAFF.

V is TRBV5-1 and J is TRBJ2-3, with 8 bases identical to TRBD1. Germline V CDR1 and CDR2: SGHRS, YFSETQ. The CDR3 runs to 15 residues. The trim removed 4 bases at V and 4 bases at J, leaving 8 bases unmatched. CDR3 DNA: TGCGCCAGCAGCCCCCAATCGACAGGGGCAGATACGCAGTATTTT. Its translation: CASSPQSTGADTQYF.

The chain links TRBV12-5 to TRBJ2-5, with no clear D. The CDR3 sequence is 14 residues long. Germline V gene lookup returns CDR1 LGHNT and CDR2 FRNRAP. Trimming took off 3 bases at V and 5 bases at J, with 13 bases between the two ends. The CDR3 DNA reads as TGTGCTAGTGGTTTCCCTTCCTCTCTGGAGACCCAGTACTTC. This translates into CASGFPSSLETQYF.

The CDR3 spells CASSRGRGPEETQYF. As DNA, the CDR3 is TGTGCCAGCAGCCGAGGGAGGGGGCCGGAAGAGACCCAGTACTTC. The V call is TRBV7-8, the J call TRBJ2-5; D tentatively fits TRBD1 or TRBD2 (7 bases each). The V and J ends lost 5 bases and 3 bases respectively, with 16 bases between them. This CDR3 comprises 15 residues. The germline CDR1 and CDR2 sequences are SGHVS and FQNEAQ.

The chain has TRBV7-2 and TRBJ1-2; D is undetermined. The CDR3 consists of 15 residues. Trimming removed 5 bases at V and 0 bases at J, with 13 bases between. Germline V gene sequence: CDR1 SGHTA, CDR2 FQGNSA. As DNA, the CDR3 is TGTGCCAGCAGCCTCGAGTGGCAGGCTAACTATGGCTACACCTTC. It specifies CASSLEWQANYGYTF.

This clone was seen a single time. The gene calls are TRBV5-1 and TRBJ2-1, with a possible D match to TRBD1 (5 bases). CDR3 size: 16 residues. Germline V gives CDR1 SGHRS, CDR2 YFSETQ. V was trimmed by 1 base and J by 0 bases, leaving 11 bases between them. The CDR3 region is CASSLQGESSYNEQFF. The DNA of the CDR3 is TGCGCCAGCAGCTTGCAAGGGGAAAGCTCCTACAATGAGCAGTTCTTC. The entire variable domain, with the rest obtained from reference TRBV5-1 and TRBJ2-1, is as follows: KAGVTQTPRYLIKTRGQQVTLSCSPISGHRSVSWYQQTPGQGLQFLFEYFSETQRNKGNFPGRFSGRQFSNSRSEMNVSTLELGDSALYLCASSLQGESSYNEQFFGPGTRLTVL.

The chain couples TRBV5-6 to TRBJ2-3; 7 bases align to TRBD2. The CDR3 has 15 amino acids. V shed 3 bases and J 2 bases; nucleotides not matched to a gene: 6. Per the germline V gene, CDR1 is SGHDT and CDR2 is YYEEEE. Here the CDR3 reads CASSSRAGATDTQYF. CDR3 nucleotides: TGTGCCAGCAGCTCTAGGGCGGGAGCCACAGATACGCAGTATTTT.

The chain links TRBV19 to TRBJ2-2, with D hard to call. CDR3 length equals 13 residues. Trimming cost V 6 bases and J 6 bases, with 11 bases left between them. Germline V CDR1 and CDR2: LNHDA, SQIVND (reference sequence). CDR3 bases: TGTGCCAGTAGCCCCCCACAGTCCGGGGAGCTGTTTTTT. Translated, it gives CASSPPQSGELFF.

The rearrangement links TRBV2 to TRBJ2-1; TRBD2 might be the D (5 bases). The CDR3 has 13 amino acids. V dropped 8 bases and J dropped 7 bases, with 15 bases sitting between them. CDR1 is SNHLY, CDR2 FYNNEI, per germline. This CDR3 reads CASRTTTANEQFF. CDR3 sequence (DNA): TGTGCCAGCCGTACGACTACCGCTAATGAGCAGTTCTTC. Combining the CDR3 with reference TRBV2 and TRBJ2-1 gives the whole variable domain EPEVTQTPSHQVTQMGQEVILRCVPISNHLYFYWYRQILGQKVEFLVSFYNNEISEKSEIFDDQFSVERPDGSNFTLKIRSTKLEDSAMYFCASRTTTANEQFFGPGTRLTVL.

V and J are TRBV6-5 and TRBJ2-1; TRBD1 agrees at 12 bases. With V trimmed by 2 bases and J by 8 bases, 4 bases remained unmatched. From germline, CDR1 is MNHEY and CDR2 SVGAGI. This CDR3 region has 15 residues. CDR3 DNA: TGTGCCAGCAGTTACCCGGGACAGGGGGCCGATGAGCAGTTCTTC. Its protein product is CASSYPGQGADEQFF.

V and J are TRBV19 and TRBJ2-2; TRBD2 agrees at 11 bases. The CDR3 extends over 16 amino acids. Germline lookup yields CDR1 LNHDA and CDR2 SQIVND (reference sequence). After removal of 5 bases from V and 7 bases from J, the junction contained 9 bases not matched to a gene. Here the CDR3 reads CASSSDSGRAHGELFF. CDR3 DNA sequence: TGTGCCAGTAGTTCCGATAGCGGGAGGGCCCACGGGGAGCTGTTTTTT.